A selection of T cell receptor beta chains follows, all from one sample in a study of shared clonotypes between healthy human individuals. TCRdb's table, derived via immunoSEQ multiplex PCR, lists solely in-frame clones and lacks some. Of 450,000 to 500,000 clones in the sample, roughly 80% were seen once. The sample taken for sequencing was PBMCs. The receptors come from a woman between 35 and 50 years old in good health. Some clones in this sample may be carry-over from other donors' samples. Both conserved end residues are part of each CDR3. The D gene is left open where the match is weak. Clone size appears in some rows only: once, few, many, or a class for an expanded clone.

v_gene	j_gene	abundance	d_gene	CDR3aa	CDR3nt
TRBV7-2	TRBJ2-7	NA	NA	CASSLYPYEQYF	TGTGCCAGCAGCTTATACCCCTACGAGCAGTACTTC
TRBV4-1	TRBJ1-2	NA	NA	CASSQGAGYGYTF	TGCGCCAGCAGCCAAGGGGCAGGGTATGGCTACACCTTC
TRBV9	TRBJ1-4	once	NA	CASSVSGDYNEKLFF	TGTGCCAGCAGCGTATCCGGGGACTATAATGAAAAACTGTTTTTT
TRBV11-2	TRBJ2-5	NA	TRBD1	CASSPGTGVAQYF	TGTGCCAGCAGTCCCGGGACAGGGGTGGCCCAGTACTTC
TRBV7-9	TRBJ2-7	NA	NA	CASSLVGHEQYF	TGTGCCAGCAGCTTAGTAGGGCACGAGCAGTACTTC
TRBV7-8	TRBJ2-7	NA	TRBD2	CASSLVGLVGYEQYF	TGTGCCAGCAGCTTAGTCGGACTAGTCGGCTACGAGCAGTACTTC
TRBV14	TRBJ2-7	NA	TRBD2	CASSQGWGGGRALDEQYF	TGTGCCAGCAGCCAAGGCTGGGGAGGCGGGAGGGCCCTGGACGAGCAGTACTTC
TRBV15	TRBJ2-1	NA	NA	CATSRARDEQFF	TGTGCCACCAGCAGGGCCAGGGATGAGCAGTTCTTC
TRBV10-3	TRBJ2-1	NA	TRBD2	CAISETSEYNEQFF	TGTGCCATCAGTGAGACTAGCGAGTACAATGAGCAGTTCTTC
TRBV7-9	TRBJ2-4	NA	NA	CASSLEAQNIQYF	TGTGCCAGCAGCTTAGAGGCCCAAAACATTCAGTACTTC
TRBV5-1	TRBJ1-2	many	NA	CASSLADGYGYTF	TGCGCCAGCAGCTTGGCGGACGGCTATGGCTACACCTTC
TRBV28	TRBJ1-5	NA	TRBD1	CASSATGTGNQPQHF	TGTGCCAGCAGTGCGACAGGGACGGGCAATCAGCCCCAGCATTTT
TRBV19	TRBJ2-7	many	TRBD1	CASSKGQGAVYEQYF	TGTGCCAGTAGTAAAGGGCAGGGGGCAGTCTACGAGCAGTACTTC
TRBV30	TRBJ2-3	NA	NA	CAWNTGTDTQYF	TGTGCCTGGAACACAGGCACAGATACGCAGTATTTT
TRBV7-9	TRBJ2-1	NA	NA	CASSLVVGHEQFF	TGTGCCAGCAGCTTAGTCGTCGGCCATGAGCAGTTCTTC